The clone carrying this TCR beta chain was observed a few times. The data stem from a study of shared clonotypes between healthy human individuals. Splitting of each subset's genomic DNA was done evenly across several immunoSEQ plates. Data came from immunoSEQ multiplex PCR; TCRdb stores just in-frame clones and leaves some out. The sample carries about 600,000 clones, around 97% recorded once. The V and J ends lost 3 bases and 3 bases, in that order; junction bases with no gene match: 4. The CDR3 length is 14 residues. Per germline, CDR1 MNHEY and CDR2 SMNVEV (reference sequence). The receptor was isolated from a woman aged 25 to 39 in good health. The V gene is TRBV27, the J gene TRBJ2-7, with 8 nucleotides matching TRBD2. The material sequenced was naive CD4+ T cells sorted from blood. Subset in this sample: CD45RA+ positively selected. For the CDR3, the DNA is TGTGCCAGCAGTTTGGCGGGAGGCCACTACGAGCAGTACTTC. Protein sequence: CASSLAGGHYEQYF.